This T cell receptor (beta chain) is drawn from a study of blood T cell repertoires in COVID-19. Overall study: Both acute and convalescent COVID-19 samples were obtained from the United States, Italy and Spain. T cells, B-cell-depleted T cells, or PBMCs provided the cDNA or gDNA that served as material.

As originally analysed: Cell counts per sample came from amplifying reference gene primers. Libraries were prepared by immunoSEQ multiplex PCR; TCRdb keeps only in-frame clonotypes and omits some of them. The DNA gave D and trimming, while V, J and clone size come from that table. Of 65,000 to 95,000 clones in the sample, about 88% were seen once. The clonotype comes from an elderly man with acute or convalescent COVID-19. The sample was peripheral blood.

CDR3 bases: TGTGCCAGCAGTCACCGCGCGGGACAGGGGAATGAGCAGTTCTTC. Its translation is CASSHRAGQGNEQFF. The chain uses TRBV7-9 and TRBJ2-1; 10 positions agree with TRBD1. Germline V gene data show CDR1 as SEHNR and CDR2 as FQNEAQ (reference sequence). V gave up 6 bases and J gave up 7 bases; unmatched junction bases: 9. The CDR3 has 15 residues. The complete variable domain, with remaining parts taken from reference TRBV7-9 and TRBJ2-1, reads DTGVSQNPRHKITKRGQNVTFRCDPISEHNRLYWYRQTLGQGPEFLTYFQNEAQLEKSRLLSDRFSAERPKGSFSTLEIQRTEQGDSAMYLCASSHRAGQGNEQFFGPGTRLTVL.